This is a list of T cell receptor beta chains from one sample in a study of T-cell reconstitution after alpha-beta-depleted transplantation in children. One entry per CDR3 protein results from TCRdb running MiXCR on the PCR reads. The data contain about a million distinct CDR3 sequences, roughly 29% of them seen just once; the ten biggest clones take up roughly 30%. Sequencing used PBMCs, mostly from graft donor cells, obtained 360 days after TCRalphabeta/CD19-depleted stem cell transplant. The receptor set was obtained from a boy less than two years old who had a stem cell transplant for SCID, so the T cells may come from the graft donor. The CDR3 runs from the conserved cysteine through the conserved F or W. A D gene is named only where the DNA matches it firmly. Part of the rows lack a size; the others show once, few, many or a class for expanded clones.

D | J | V | size | DNA | CDR3
TRBD1 | TRBJ1-1 | TRBV29-1 | . | TGCAGCGTTGAAGATCGGCGGCACAGGGGAATCACTGAAGCTTTCTTT | CSVEDRRHRGITEAFF
. | TRBJ2-5 | TRBV20-1 | few | TGCAGTGCTTGGTGGCGTGGAGGTGGAGAGACCCAGTACTTC | CSAWWRGGGETQYF
. | TRBJ1-2 | TRBV4-3 | few | TGCGCCAGCAGCTCTACGAGGGAGGGCTACACCTTC | CASSSTREGYTF
TRBD1 | TRBJ2-7 | TRBV15 | . | TGTGCCACCAGCTTCCCGGGACAGGGGGCTTTCGAGCAGTACTTC | CATSFPGQGAFEQYF
. | TRBJ2-1 | TRBV4-2 | many | TGTGCCAGCAGCCCACTTTTAGGCGATGAGCAGTTCTTC | CASSPLLGDEQFF
. | TRBJ2-2 | TRBV20-1 | few | TGCAGTGCTAGGAGGGGTATAGGCACGAACACCGGGGAGCTGTTTTTT | CSARRGIGTNTGELFF
TRBD2 | TRBJ2-3 | TRBV9 | . | TGTGCCAGCAGCGTAGGGACTAGTAACACAGATACGCAGTATTTT | CASSVGTSNTDTQYF
. | TRBJ1-1 | TRBV9 | . | TGTGCCAGCAGCCCCCAGACGGAAATGAACACTGAAGCTTTCTTT | CASSPQTEMNTEAFF
. | TRBJ2-7 | TRBV4-1 | . | TGCGCCAGCAGCCAAGATCGGAGCTTACGCTCCTACGAGCAGTACTTC | CASSQDRSLRSYEQYF
. | TRBJ1-6 | TRBV12-3/TRBV12-4 | few | TGTGCCAGCAGTTTAGCCGGGCGGCAGAATAATTCACCCCTCCACTTT | CASSLAGRQNNSPLHF
. | TRBJ2-1 | TRBV7-9 | few | TGTGCCAGCAGCAAGGGGGGGAAGGGTGAGCAGTTCTTC | CASSKGGKGEQFF
. | TRBJ2-1 | TRBV4-1 | . | TGCGCCAGCAGCCATCTGGGGGGAAGAGGCTACAATGAGCAGTTCTTC | CASSHLGGRGYNEQFF
TRBD1 | TRBJ2-7 | TRBV5-6 | . | TGTGCCAGTCTCCGGGACAGAGCCTACGAGCAGTACTTC | CASLRDRAYEQYF
TRBD2 | TRBJ2-5 | TRBV5-1 | few | TGCGCCAGCAGCTTGTCCCCGGGACTAGCGGGGCCAGAGACCCAGTACTTC | CASSLSPGLAGPETQYF
. | TRBJ2-1 | TRBV5-1 | . | TGCGCCAGCAGCGCACAGGGTTTCCCACAACTTAACAATGAGCAGTTCTTC | CASSAQGFPQLNNEQFF
. | TRBJ2-3 | TRBV6-5 | few | TGTGCCAGCAGTTACTCCGGATATCGCACAGATACGCAGTATTTT | CASSYSGYRTDTQYF
. | TRBJ1-6 | TRBV20-1 | few | TGCAGTGCCTGGGGCGTAGACTCCTATAATTCACCCCTCCACTTT | CSAWGVDSYNSPLHF
TRBD1 | TRBJ1-1 | TRBV18 | few | TGTGCCAGCTCACCAAGTACAGGGGCGGTCACTGAAGCTTTCTTT | CASSPSTGAVTEAFF
. | TRBJ2-2 | TRBV27 | . | TGTGCCAGCAGTCCCCTTGAGAAAGTACAATGGGGGACCGGGGAGCTGTTTTTT | CASSPLEKVQWGTGELFF
TRBD2 | TRBJ2-7 | TRBV5-1 | once | TGCGCCAGCAGCCCGGGGGGTCCAAACTCCTACGAGCAGTACTTC | CASSPGGPNSYEQYF
. | TRBJ2-5 | TRBV28 | . | TGTGCCAGCAGTTCCCCCCCCTTTGGGGGTAGTACCCAGTACTTC | CASSSPPFGGSTQYF
. | TRBJ2-3 | TRBV5-1 | few | TGCGCCAGCACCCCTGGGGAGGGGGGGACAGATACGCAGTATTTT | CASTPGEGGTDTQYF
. | TRBJ1-1 | TRBV18 | . | TGTGCCAGCTCACCACAAGGTCCGGGAACTCTCGCTGAAGCTTTCTTT | CASSPQGPGTLAEAFF
TRBD2 | TRBJ2-3 | TRBV10-3 | . | TGTGCCATCAGTGAGTCTGGGAGGGCTCGCACAGATACGCAGTATTTT | CAISESGRARTDTQYF
. | TRBJ1-4 | TRBV27 | few | TGTGCCAGCAGTGAACAGGGTCCAAATGAAAAACTGTTTTTT | CASSEQGPNEKLFF
. | TRBJ2-2 | TRBV20-1 | . | TGCAGTGCCACCCCCAAGGCCACCGGGGAGCTGTTTTTT | CSATPKATGELFF
. | TRBJ2-6 | TRBV2 | . | TGTGCCAGCAGAAATGAACAGGTCTACTCTGGGGCCAACGTCCTGACTTTC | CASRNEQVYSGANVLTF